One sample yielded the 22 T cell receptor beta chains listed below, sequenced in a study of blood T cell repertoires in COVID-19. Here immunoSEQ multiplex PCR was the method, and the copy in TCRdb shows in-frame clones only, minus some. The top ten hold approximately 0.96% of the sample, which has 380,000 or so clones, approximately 90% seen once. Sequencing input: PBMCs or T cells enriched from blood (not recorded which). These receptors originate from a woman in her twenties or thirties with acute COVID-19.

This chain links TRBV6-2 or TRBV6-3 with TRBJ2-3, with TRBD2 matching 9 bases. Germline loops: CDR1 MNHEY, CDR2 SVGEGT. The trim removed 6 bases at V and 5 bases at J, leaving 6 bases unmatched. The CDR3 contains 14 residues. CDR3 sequence reads: CASSPGLAIDTQYF. The CDR3 nucleotides are TGTGCCAGCAGCCCCGGACTAGCGATAGATACGCAGTATTTT.

The rearrangement links TRBV3-1 (or the pseudogene TRBV3-2) to TRBJ2-3; TRBD1 might be the D (5 bases). Germline assignment: CDR1 LGHDT and CDR2 YNNKEL (reference sequence). V lost 5 bases to trimming and J lost 1 base, with 16 bases between them. CDR3 size: 16 residues. The CDR3 DNA reads as TGTGCCAGCAGCGCTAATTTGGGGCAGGGCACAGATACGCAGTATTTT. This encodes CASSANLGQGTDTQYF.

The rearrangement links TRBV7-9 to TRBJ2-7, with no clear D. Trimming removed 4 bases at V and 3 bases at J, with 10 bases between. The CDR3 has 13 amino acids. Germline assignment: CDR1 SEHNR and CDR2 FQNEAQ (reference sequence). This CDR3 is CASSSQAHYEQYF. In DNA, the CDR3 is TGTGCCAGCAGCTCCCAGGCACACTACGAGCAGTACTTC. Looking up the rest from reference TRBV7-9 and TRBJ2-7 gives the full variable domain: DTGVSQNPRHKITKRGQNVTFRCDPISEHNRLYWYRQTLGQGPEFLTYFQNEAQLEKSRLLSDRFSAERPKGSFSTLEIQRTEQGDSAMYLCASSSQAHYEQYFGPGTRLTVT.

The chain combines TRBV27 with TRBJ1-2; D remains ambiguous. Between the trimmed V and J ends, which lost 5 bases and 4 bases, there was a span of 11 bases. The germline V gene encodes CDR1 MNHEY and CDR2 SMNVEV (reference sequence). The CDR3 length is 13 residues. The CDR3 DNA reads as TGTGCCAGCAGTCCAGTTCCCCTCTATGGCTACACCTTC. Its protein product is CASSPVPLYGYTF.

This clone has just one count. The rearrangement uses TRBV24-1 and TRBJ2-1; 7 bases fit TRBD2. Germline CDR1 KGHDR, CDR2 SFDVKD. The V gene end was trimmed by 7 bases and the J gene end by 10 bases; junction bases not matched to a gene: 15. The CDR3 spans 15 residues. The CDR3 DNA reads TGTGCCACCAGCCTACCTGGGGGAGGGAAAGGAGAGCAGTTCTTC. It is translated as CATSLPGGGKGEQFF.

This clone showed up just once. The rearrangement uses TRBV29-1 and TRBJ1-5; the D gene is possibly TRBD1 (5 bases). Germline lookup yields CDR1 SQVTM and CDR2 ANQGSEA. V lost 7 bases and J lost 2, with 12 bases in between. This CDR3 is 13 amino acids long. DNA of the CDR3: TGCAGCGCACAGGAGGGAGGCAATCAGCCCCAGCATTTT. This codes for CSAQEGGNQPQHF.

The chain employs TRBV10-3 and TRBJ2-2; 9 positions agree with TRBD1. The CDR3 has 14 amino acids. Germline CDR1 is ENHRY and CDR2 is SYGVKD. The ends lost 8 bases at V and 1 base at J; junction bases unmatched: 2. CDR3 DNA sequence: TGTGCCATCCAGGACAGGGGGAACACCGGGGAGCTGTTTTTT. Its protein product is CAIQDRGNTGELFF.

The chain employs TRBV24-1 and TRBJ2-3; 8 bases fit TRBD2. V lost 1 base to trimming and J lost 0 bases; unmatched junction nucleotides: 5. This CDR3 is 17 amino acids long. Germline lookup yields CDR1 KGHDR and CDR2 SFDVKD. The CDR3 DNA is TGTGCCACCAGTGATTTTGATAGCGGGGAAAGCACAGATACGCAGTATTTT. Its translation: CATSDFDSGESTDTQYF.

This chain links TRBV11-2 with TRBJ2-7; D may be TRBD1 (6 bases). Germline V CDR1 and CDR2: SGHAT, FQNNGV. This CDR3 region has 14 residues. Deletions cut 1 base from V and 7 bases from J, with 14 bases between. DNA of the CDR3: TGTGCCAGCAGCTTAGGTTTAGGGGGTTGGGAGCAGTACTTC. Translation gives CASSLGLGGWEQYF.

V usage is TRBV25-1 and J usage is TRBJ2-7; TRBD1 matches at 11 bases. The junction had 7 bases not matched to a gene; V was cut back by 8 bases and J by 4 bases. The germline V gene has CDR1 MGHDK and CDR2 SYGVNS. This CDR3 is built from 14 residues. As DNA, the CDR3 is TGTGCCAGCTCAAGGACAGGGGGCCGGTACGAGCAGTACTTC. Residues: CASSRTGGRYEQYF.

This clone was picked up one time. The gene calls are TRBV5-5 and TRBJ1-1, with unresolved D. V shed 5 bases and J shed 10 bases, with 21 bases lying between them. Germline V lookup: CDR1 SGHKS, CDR2 YYEKEE (reference sequence). The CDR3 consists of 14 residues. The CDR3 sequence: CASSFVTDGVGAFF. The DNA for the CDR3 is TGTGCCAGCAGTTTTGTAACAGACGGGGTTGGAGCTTTCTTT.

CDR3 region: CASSQTIPGQGLEKLFF. In DNA form, the CDR3 reads TGCGCCAGCAGCCAAACAATACCGGGACAGGGTCTGGAAAAACTGTTTTTT. The chain links TRBV4-1 to TRBJ1-4, with 9 bases aligning to TRBD1. CDR1 is MGHRA, CDR2 YSYEKL, per germline. Germline trimming cut 2 bases from V and 8 bases from J; bases unmatched to any gene: 12. The CDR3 totals 17 residues.

The chain carries TRBV5-1 and TRBJ2-1; perhaps TRBD2 as D (6 bases). The length of the CDR3 is 16 residues. V was trimmed by 3 bases and J by 0 bases, leaving 13 bases between them. The germline CDR1 and CDR2 sequences are SGHRS and YFSETQ. CDR3 residues: CASSYLDGSSYNEQFF. The CDR3 coding sequence is TGCGCCAGCAGCTATTTAGACGGGAGCTCCTACAATGAGCAGTTCTTC.

The rearrangement joins TRBV10-1 to TRBJ2-5; TRBD2 matches 10 bases. There are 14 residues in the CDR3. Germline V gene data show CDR1 as WNHNN and CDR2 as SYGVQD (reference sequence). Germline trimming cut 4 bases from V and 5 bases from J; bases unmatched to any gene: 4. The CDR3 bases are TGCGCCAGCAGTGGATCGGGACTAGCGGAGACCCAGTACTTC. Translating it yields CASSGSGLAETQYF.

This rearrangement joins TRBV6-5 to TRBJ1-2, with TRBD1 as a possible D gene (6 bases). V lost 2 bases and J 5 bases, leaving 15 bases between the germline ends. Germline CDR1 is MNHEY and CDR2 is SVGAGI. This CDR3 contains 15 residues. CDR3 protein: CASSYPDSAGYGYTF. CDR3 coding DNA: TGTGCCAGCAGTTACCCGGACAGTGCGGGTTATGGCTACACCTTC.

The J gene is TRBJ2-3, the V gene TRBV19; D perhaps matches TRBD2 (5 bases). The CDR3 totals 11 residues. V lost 6 bases and J lost 6, with 7 bases in between. Germline assignment: CDR1 LNHDA and CDR2 SQIVND (reference sequence). This chain's CDR3 is CASRSGDTQYF. As DNA, the CDR3 is TGTGCCAGTAGATCGGGGGATACGCAGTATTTT.

Only a few counts were recorded for this clone. The chain carries TRBV10-3 and TRBJ2-7, with a weak D call TRBD1 (5 bases). This CDR3 comprises 15 residues. The V gene lost 3 bases and the J gene lost 1 base, with 13 bases spanning the gap. CDR1 is ENHRY, CDR2 SYGVKD, per germline. CDR3 residues: CAISDIRKGSYEQYF. The CDR3 DNA reads as TGTGCCATCAGTGATATCCGTAAGGGGTCCTACGAGCAGTACTTC.

V and J are TRBV18 and TRBJ2-5, with TRBD1 as a possible D gene (5 bases). CDR3 length equals 14 residues. Germline assignment: CDR1 KGHSH and CDR2 LQKENI. V gave up 1 base and J gave up 5 bases, with 11 bases separating them. This CDR3 is CASSPRLGVETQYF. The CDR3 bases are TGTGCCAGCTCACCACGTCTAGGGGTGGAGACCCAGTACTTC.

The chain links TRBV7-2 to TRBJ2-7; TRBD1 might be the D (5 bases). The germline V gene encodes CDR1 SGHTA and CDR2 FQGNSA. The ends were cut back, 5 bases at V and 5 bases at J, with 16 bases in the middle. The CDR3 has 14 amino acids. This CDR3 is CASSPHGQGHEQYF. Here the CDR3 DNA reads TGTGCCAGCAGCCCCCACGGGCAGGGCCACGAGCAGTACTTC.

In nucleotides, the CDR3 is TGTGCCAGTAGGAACAGGGGAAGTGAAAAACTGTTTTTT. Amino acids: CASRNRGSEKLFF. V and J are TRBV19 and TRBJ1-4; TRBD1 agrees at 7 bases. V lost 6 bases, J lost 7 bases, and 5 bases stayed unmatched. The CDR3 runs 13 residues. CDR1 is LNHDA, CDR2 SQIVND, per germline (reference sequence).

This chain joins TRBV4-1 and TRBJ2-7; 7 bases line up with TRBD2. The CDR3 consists of 17 residues. Per germline, CDR1 MGHRA and CDR2 YSYEKL. V gave up 1 base and J gave up 0 bases; unmatched junction bases: 9. The CDR3 region is CASSQGFGLAVSYEQYF. CDR3 in DNA: TGCGCCAGCAGCCAAGGCTTCGGGCTAGCGGTCTCCTACGAGCAGTACTTC.

This chain uses TRBV20-1 with TRBJ1-5; tentative D call: TRBD1 (5 bases). V lost 3 bases and J lost 0, with 12 bases in between. Germline assignment: CDR1 DFQATT and CDR2 SNEGSKA (reference sequence). The CDR3 spans 15 residues. The CDR3 spells CSASLSRDSNQPQHF. The CDR3 coding sequence is TGCAGTGCTAGTTTGAGCAGGGATAGCAATCAGCCCCAGCATTTT.